This T cell receptor beta chain was identified during a study of blood T cell repertoires in COVID-19. Study-level background: The United States, Italy and Spain supplied acute and convalescent COVID-19 samples. PBMCs, B-cell-depleted T cells, or T cells were the source of the cDNA or gDNA that made up the material.

Authors' processing steps: The assay estimated nucleated cells by amplifying reference gene primers. TCRdb keeps only in-frame clones here, not all; method: immunoSEQ multiplex PCR. The V and J calls and clone size were taken over from that table, and D and trimming were inferred from the DNA. The sample carries about 120,000 clones, more than 70% recorded once. The receptor's source is a human donor in a cohort sampled during active COVID-19. The sequenced sample was peripheral blood.

The CDR3 protein is CASSLALRTGDGEQYF. In nucleotides, the CDR3 is TGCGCCAGCAGCTTGGCGCTCCGGACAGGGGACGGGGAGCAGTACTTC. The chain recombines TRBV5-1 with TRBJ2-7, with TRBD1 matching over 9 bases. The CDR3 length is 16 residues. Per the germline V gene, CDR1 is SGHRS and CDR2 is YFSETQ. V lost 0 bases and J lost 7; bases outside the gene matches: 11.